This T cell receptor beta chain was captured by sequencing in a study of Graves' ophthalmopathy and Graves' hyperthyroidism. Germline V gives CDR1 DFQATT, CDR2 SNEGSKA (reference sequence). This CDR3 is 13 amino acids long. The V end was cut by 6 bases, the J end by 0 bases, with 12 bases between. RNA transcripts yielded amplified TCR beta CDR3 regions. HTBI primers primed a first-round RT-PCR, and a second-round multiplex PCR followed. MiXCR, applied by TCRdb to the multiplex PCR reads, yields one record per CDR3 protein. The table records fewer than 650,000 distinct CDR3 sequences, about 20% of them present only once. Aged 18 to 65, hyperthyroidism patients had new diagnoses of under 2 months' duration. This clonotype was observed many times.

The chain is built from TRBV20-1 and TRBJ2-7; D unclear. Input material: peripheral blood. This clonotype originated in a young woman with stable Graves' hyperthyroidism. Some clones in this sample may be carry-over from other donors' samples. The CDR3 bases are TGCAGTGCGACCCCCGGGCCCTCCTACGAGCAGTACTTC. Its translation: CSATPGPSYEQYF.